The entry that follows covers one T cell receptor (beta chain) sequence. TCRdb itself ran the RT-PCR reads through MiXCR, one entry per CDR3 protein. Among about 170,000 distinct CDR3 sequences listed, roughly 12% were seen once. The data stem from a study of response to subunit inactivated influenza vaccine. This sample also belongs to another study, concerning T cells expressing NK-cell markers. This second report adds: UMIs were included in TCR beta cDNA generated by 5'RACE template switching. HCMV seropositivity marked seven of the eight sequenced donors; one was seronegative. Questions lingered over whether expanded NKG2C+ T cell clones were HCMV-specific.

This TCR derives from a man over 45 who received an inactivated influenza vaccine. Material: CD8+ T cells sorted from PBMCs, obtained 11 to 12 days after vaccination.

This chain's CDR3 is CASSPVSGTEAFF. The CDR3 DNA is TGTGCCAGCAGTCCTGTATCGGGGACTGAAGCTTTCTTT. The V and J genes are TRBV28 and TRBJ1-1, with D hard to call. The CDR3 spans 13 residues. Trimming stripped 5 bases from V and 5 bases from J, with 12 bases between. Germline V CDR1 and CDR2: MDHEN, SYDVKM.